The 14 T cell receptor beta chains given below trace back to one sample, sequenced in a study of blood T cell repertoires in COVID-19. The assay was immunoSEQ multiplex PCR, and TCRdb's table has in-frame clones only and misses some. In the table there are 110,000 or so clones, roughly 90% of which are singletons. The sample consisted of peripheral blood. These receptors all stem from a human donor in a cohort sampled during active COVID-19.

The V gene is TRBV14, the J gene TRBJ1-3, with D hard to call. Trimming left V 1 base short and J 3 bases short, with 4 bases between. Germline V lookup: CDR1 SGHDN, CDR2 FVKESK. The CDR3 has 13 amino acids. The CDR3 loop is CASSQVIGNTIYF. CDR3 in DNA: TGTGCCAGCAGCCAAGTAATTGGAAACACCATATATTTT.

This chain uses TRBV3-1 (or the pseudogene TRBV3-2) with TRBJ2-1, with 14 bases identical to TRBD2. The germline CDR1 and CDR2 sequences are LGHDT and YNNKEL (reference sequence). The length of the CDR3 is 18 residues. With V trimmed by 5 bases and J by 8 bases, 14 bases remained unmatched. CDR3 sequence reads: CASSSIMTSGRAWDEQFF. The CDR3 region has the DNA TGTGCCAGCAGCAGTATCATGACTAGCGGGAGGGCCTGGGATGAGCAGTTCTTC.

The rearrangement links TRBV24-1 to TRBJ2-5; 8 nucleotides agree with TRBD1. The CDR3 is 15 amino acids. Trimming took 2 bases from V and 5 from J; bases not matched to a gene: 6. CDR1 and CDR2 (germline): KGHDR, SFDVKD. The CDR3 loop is CATSDWTGPRETQYF. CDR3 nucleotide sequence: TGTGCCACCAGTGATTGGACAGGGCCGCGGGAGACCCAGTACTTC.

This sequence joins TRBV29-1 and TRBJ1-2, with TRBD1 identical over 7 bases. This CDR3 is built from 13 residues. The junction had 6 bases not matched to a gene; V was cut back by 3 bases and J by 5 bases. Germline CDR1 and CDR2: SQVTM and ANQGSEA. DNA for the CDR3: TGCAGCGTTGACGGGACAGCCCTATATGGCTACACCTTC. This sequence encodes CSVDGTALYGYTF.

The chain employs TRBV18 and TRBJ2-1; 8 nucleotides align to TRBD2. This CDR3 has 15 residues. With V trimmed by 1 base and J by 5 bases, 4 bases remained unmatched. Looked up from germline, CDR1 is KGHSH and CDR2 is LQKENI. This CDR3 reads CASSPLVSGNNEQFF. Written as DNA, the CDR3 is TGTGCCAGCTCACCACTGGTTAGCGGGAACAATGAGCAGTTCTTC.

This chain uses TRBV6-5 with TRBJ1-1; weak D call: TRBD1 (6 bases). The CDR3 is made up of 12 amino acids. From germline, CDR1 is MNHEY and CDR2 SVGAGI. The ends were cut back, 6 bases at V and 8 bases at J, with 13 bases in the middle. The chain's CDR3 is CASSISGTEAFF. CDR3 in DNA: TGTGCCAGCAGCATATCCGGGACAGAAGCTTTCTTT.

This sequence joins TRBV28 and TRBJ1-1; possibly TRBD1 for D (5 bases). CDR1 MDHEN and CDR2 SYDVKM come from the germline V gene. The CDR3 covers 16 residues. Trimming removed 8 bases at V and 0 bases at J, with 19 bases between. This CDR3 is CASFTRTGLMNTEAFF. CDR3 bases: TGTGCCAGCTTTACTCGCACGGGACTTATGAACACTGAAGCTTTCTTT.

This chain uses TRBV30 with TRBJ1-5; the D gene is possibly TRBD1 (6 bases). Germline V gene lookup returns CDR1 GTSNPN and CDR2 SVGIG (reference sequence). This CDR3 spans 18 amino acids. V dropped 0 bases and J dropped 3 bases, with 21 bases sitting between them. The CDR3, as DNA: TGTGCCTGGAGTGTAGCCCCAGGCAGGGTGGGGGCCAATCAGCCCCAGCATTTT. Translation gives CAWSVAPGRVGANQPQHF.

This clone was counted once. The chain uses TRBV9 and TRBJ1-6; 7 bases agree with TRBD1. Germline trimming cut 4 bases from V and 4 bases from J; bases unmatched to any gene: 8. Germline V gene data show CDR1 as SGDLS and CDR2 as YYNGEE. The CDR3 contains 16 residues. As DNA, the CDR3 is TGTGCCAGCAGCTCAGGGACAGCGACTTATAATTCACCCCTCCACTTT. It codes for CASSSGTATYNSPLHF. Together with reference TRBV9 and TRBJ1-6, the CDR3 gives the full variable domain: DSGVTQTPKHLITATGQRVTLRCSPRSGDLSVYWYQQSLDQGLQFLIQYYNGEERAKGNILERFSAQQFPDLHSELNLSSLELGDSALYFCASSSGTATYNSPLHFGNGTRLTVT.

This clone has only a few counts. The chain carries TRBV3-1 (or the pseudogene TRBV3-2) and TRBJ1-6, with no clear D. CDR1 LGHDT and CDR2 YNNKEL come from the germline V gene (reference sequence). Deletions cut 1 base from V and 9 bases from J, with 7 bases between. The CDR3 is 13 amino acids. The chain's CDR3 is CASSQAPRSPLHF. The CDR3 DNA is TGTGCCAGCAGCCAAGCCCCGCGTTCACCCCTCCACTTT.

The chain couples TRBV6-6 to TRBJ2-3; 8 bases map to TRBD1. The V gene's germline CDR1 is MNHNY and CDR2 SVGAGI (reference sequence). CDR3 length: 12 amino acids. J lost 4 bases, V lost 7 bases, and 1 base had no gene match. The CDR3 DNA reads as TGTGCCAGCACACAGGGGGCAGATACGCAGTATTTT. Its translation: CASTQGADTQYF.

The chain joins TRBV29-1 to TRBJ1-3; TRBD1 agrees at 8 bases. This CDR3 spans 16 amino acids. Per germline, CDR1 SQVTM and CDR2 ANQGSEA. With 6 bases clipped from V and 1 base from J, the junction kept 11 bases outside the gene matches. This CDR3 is CSVWVLTGVSGNTIYF. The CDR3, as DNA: TGCAGCGTCTGGGTGCTGACAGGGGTGTCTGGAAACACCATATATTTT.

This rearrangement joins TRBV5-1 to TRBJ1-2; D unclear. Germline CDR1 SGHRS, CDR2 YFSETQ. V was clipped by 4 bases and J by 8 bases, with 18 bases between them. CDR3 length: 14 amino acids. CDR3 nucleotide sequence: TGCGCCAGCAGCCGTATCGGCGGGGTTGGCGGCTACACCTTC. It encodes CASSRIGGVGGYTF.

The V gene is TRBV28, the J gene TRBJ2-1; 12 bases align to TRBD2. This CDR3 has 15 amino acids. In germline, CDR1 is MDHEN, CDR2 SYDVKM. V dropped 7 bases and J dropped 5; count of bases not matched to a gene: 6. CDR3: CASTSGLAGNNEQFF. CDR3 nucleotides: TGTGCCAGCACCTCCGGACTAGCGGGAAACAATGAGCAGTTCTTC.